Each of the 3 T cell receptor beta chains below was sequenced from the same sample in a study of blood T cells in healthy people across ages. Using a J-beta primer mix together with a sample-barcoded 5' primer, a second PCR was run for about 6 to 11 cycles. Each CDR3 protein gets one entry after TCRdb re-called the 5' RACE reads with MiXCR. Of 850,000 to 1,100,000 distinct CDR3 sequences in the sample, around two fifths were seen once. Sequenced input: blood. The source of these receptors is a young man in good health.

In this sample, this clonotype turned up a few times. The V and J genes are TRBV20-1 and TRBJ1-5; 7 bases align to TRBD1. From germline, CDR1 is DFQATT and CDR2 SNEGSKA (reference sequence). V dropped 6 bases and J dropped 3; count of bases not matched to a gene: 11. This CDR3 is built from 15 residues. CDR3 sequence (DNA): TGCAGTGCCAAGGAGGGGGCTTTTAACAATCAGCCCCAGCATTTT. It yields the protein CSAKEGAFNNQPQHF.

The table lists this clonotype with a few counts. The rearrangement joins TRBV4-3 to TRBJ2-7, with unresolved D. V was pared by 3 bases and J by 5 bases, with 26 bases between. The CDR3 loop spans 18 amino acids. Germline values: CDR1 LGHNA, CDR2 YSLEER. CDR3 protein: CASSQIYRLGPPSNEQYF. The CDR3 nucleotides are TGCGCCAGCAGCCAGATATACCGACTCGGCCCCCCAAGCAACGAGCAGTACTTC.

This clonotype was counted between two and nine times. The rearrangement links TRBV7-9 to TRBJ1-1; the D is unclear. Germline CDR1 SEHNR, CDR2 FQNEAQ (reference sequence). The CDR3 runs to 11 residues. V was pared by 4 bases and J by 5 bases, with 5 bases between. CDR3 coding DNA: TGTGCCAGCAGCTACAAAACTGAAGCTTTCTTT. Translation: CASSYKTEAFF.